Shown below are 24 T cell receptor beta chains from a single sample sequenced in a study of T cell repertoires in cytomegalovirus infection. The antigens these receptors bind are not known. TCRdb passed the reads through MiXCR, listing each CDR3 protein once. The table includes about 920,000 distinct CDR3 sequences, under 40% detected once. Material: cultured CD8+ T cells from PBMCs, obtained from culture after CMV antigen stimulation. The receptors come from a human donor in good health (CMV status not recorded). Some clones in this sample may be carry-over from other donors' samples.

This chain links TRBV4-1 with TRBJ1-6; maybe TRBD1 (5 bases). Trimming took off 0 bases at V and 7 bases at J, with 10 bases between the two ends. CDR3 length equals 15 residues. Germline CDR1 is MGHRA and CDR2 is YSYEKL. DNA of the CDR3: TGCGCCAGCAGCCAAGATACAGGCACAAATTCACCCCTCCACTTT. Its protein product is CASSQDTGTNSPLHF.

This clonotype was recorded many times. The chain couples TRBV7-9 to TRBJ2-3; tentative D call: TRBD1 (6 bases). V lost 5 bases and J 1 base, leaving 7 bases between the germline ends. The CDR3 consists of 13 residues. The germline V gene has CDR1 SEHNR and CDR2 FQNEAQ (reference sequence). This CDR3 reads CASSHRGTDTQYF. The CDR3 region has the DNA TGTGCCAGCAGCCACAGGGGCACAGATACGCAGTATTTT.

The chain links TRBV11-1 to TRBJ2-1, with 14 nucleotides matching TRBD2. Germline CDR1 and CDR2: SGHAT and FQDESV (reference sequence). The CDR3 has 18 residues. J gave up 2 bases and V 3 bases, and 6 bases lay outside the gene matches. In DNA form, the CDR3 reads TGTGCCAGCAGCTTGGGACTAGCGGGGGCCGGGACCTACAATGAGCAGTTCTTC. Translated, it gives CASSLGLAGAGTYNEQFF.

This chain connects TRBV6-5 to TRBJ1-2; 7 nucleotides line up with TRBD1. After removal of 2 bases from V and 7 bases from J, the junction contained 10 bases not matched to a gene. Germline lookup yields CDR1 MNHEY and CDR2 SVGAGI. The CDR3 length is 15 residues. CDR3 sequence reads: CASSYAEGGAGGYTF. The CDR3 DNA follows: TGTGCCAGCAGTTACGCAGAAGGGGGCGCGGGTGGCTACACCTTC.

This chain links TRBV6-1 with TRBJ2-3; 7 bases agree with TRBD1. The germline V gene encodes CDR1 MNHNS and CDR2 SASEGT. With V trimmed by 5 bases and J by 3 bases, 8 bases remained unmatched. The CDR3 spans 15 residues. CDR3: CASSLTGLGTDTQYF. CDR3 nucleotides: TGTGCCAGCAGTCTGACAGGGTTAGGGACAGATACGCAGTATTTT.

This clonotype was counted a few times. The V call is TRBV6-6, the J call TRBJ2-7, with D possibly TRBD2 on 6 matching bases. The length of the CDR3 is 16 residues. Germline lookup yields CDR1 MNHNY and CDR2 SVGAGI (reference sequence). Trimming removed 5 bases at V and 2 bases at J, with 19 bases between. CDR3 protein: CASSVGRQGIPYEQYV. The DNA of the CDR3 is TGTGCCAGCAGTGTGGGGAGGCAGGGTATTCCCTACGAGCAGTACGTC.

The table lists this clonotype with a count of one. V is TRBV9 and J is TRBJ2-1, with a possible D match to TRBD2 (6 bases). V lost 0 bases and J 6 bases, leaving 13 bases between the germline ends. The CDR3 spans 15 residues. CDR1 and CDR2 from the germline V gene are SGDLS and YYNGEE. This chain's CDR3 is CASSVDRGSVNEQFF. CDR3 bases: TGTGCCAGCAGCGTAGATCGGGGGTCGGTCAATGAGCAGTTCTTC. The full variable domain, in which reference TRBV9 and TRBJ2-1 provide the parts outside the CDR3, is DSGVTQTPKHLITATGQRVTLRCSPRSGDLSVYWYQQSLDQGLQFLIQYYNGEERAKGNILERFSAQQFPDLHSELNLSSLELGDSALYFCASSVDRGSVNEQFFGPGTRLTVL.

The chain uses TRBV28 and TRBJ2-5, with D maybe TRBD2 (6 bases). V was clipped by 5 bases and J by 10 bases, with 8 bases between them. This CDR3 is built from 10 residues. Germline V gene lookup returns CDR1 MDHEN and CDR2 SYDVKM. The CDR3, as DNA: TGTGCCAGCAGTCCCGGGAGCCAGTACTTC. Its translation is CASSPGSQYF.

This clonotype was detected only a few times. V gene TRBV28 combines with J gene TRBJ2-7; D is undetermined. Per the germline V gene, CDR1 is MDHEN and CDR2 is SYDVKM. Trimming left V 6 bases short and J 3 bases short, with 12 bases between. The CDR3 has 13 amino acids. For the CDR3, the DNA is TGTGCCAGCAGCCCTTCGGTTCACTACGAGCAGTACGTC. This encodes CASSPSVHYEQYV.

This clonotype was recorded a few times. The chain couples TRBV11-3 to TRBJ2-1, with D hard to call. This CDR3 region has 13 residues. Trimming left V 3 bases short and J 7 bases short, with 10 bases between. CDR1 is SGHNT and CDR2 is YENEEA in the germline V gene. The CDR3 DNA reads TGTGCCAGCAGCTTTACGGTTGGGAATGAGCAGTTCTTC. It translates to CASSFTVGNEQFF.

As regards this clonotype: A clone one base away is much larger, so this may be a read error. CDR3 nucleotides: TGTGCCAGCAGCTTGTTACCCCATGCAGTGGACTACGAGCAGTACGTC. It specifies CASSLLPHAVDYEQYV. This chain joins TRBV7-2 and TRBJ2-7; the D is unclear. The germline CDR1 and CDR2 sequences are SGHTA and FQGNSA. The V and J ends lost 3 bases and 3 bases respectively, with 18 bases between them. CDR3 size: 16 residues.

This clonotype was observed a handful of times. The chain joins TRBV27 to TRBJ1-6; 7 positions agree with TRBD1. The CDR3 length is 15 residues. The V gene end was trimmed by 3 bases and the J gene end by 4 bases; junction bases not matched to a gene: 3. Germline CDR1 and CDR2: MNHEY and SMNVEV (reference sequence). CDR3 coding DNA: TGTGCCAGCAGTTTTCTACAGGGGTATAATTCACCCCTCCACTTT. It is translated as CASSFLQGYNSPLHF.

The rearrangement links TRBV27 to TRBJ2-3; the match to TRBD2 covers 11 bases. The ends lost 3 bases at V and 6 bases at J; junction bases unmatched: 11. CDR3 size: 17 residues. CDR1 and CDR2 (germline): MNHEY, SMNVEV (reference sequence). The CDR3 region has the DNA TGTGCCAGCAGTTTCCTAAGTAGCGGGGGGGCCTTGGATACGCAGTATTTT. Translation gives CASSFLSSGGALDTQYF.

This clonotype was counted ten times or more. The V and J genes are TRBV7-8 and TRBJ1-2; D not resolved. The CDR3 runs 15 residues. Trimming cost V 5 bases and J 4 bases, with 17 bases left between them. Germline V gives CDR1 SGHVS, CDR2 FQNEAQ. The CDR3 sequence: CASSPRPNNAYGYTF. The DNA for the CDR3 is TGTGCCAGCAGCCCCAGACCGAATAACGCCTATGGCTACACCTTC.

This clonotype occurred a few times. The chain carries TRBV2 and TRBJ1-4, with unresolved D. The V end was cut by 7 bases, the J end by 7 bases, with 16 bases between. Germline lookup yields CDR1 SNHLY and CDR2 FYNNEI. The CDR3 covers 14 residues. The CDR3 coding sequence is TGTGCCAGCACCTGGACTCAATACGCTGAAAAACTGTTTTTT. Its protein is CASTWTQYAEKLFF. The complete variable domain, with remaining parts taken from reference TRBV2 and TRBJ1-4, reads EPEVTQTPSHQVTQMGQEVILRCVPISNHLYFYWYRQILGQKVEFLVSFYNNEISEKSEIFDDQFSVERPDGSNFTLKIRSTKLEDSAMYFCASTWTQYAEKLFFGSGTQLSVL.

Concerning this clonotype: This sequence may be a read error, since a much larger clone differs from it by one base. The chain combines TRBV7-9 with TRBJ1-5; D call uncertain. CDR3 length: 14 residues. V was trimmed by 3 bases and J by 3 bases, leaving 9 bases between them. Looked up from germline, CDR1 is SEHNR and CDR2 is FQNEAQ (reference sequence). The CDR3 here is CASSFGFDNQPQHF. CDR3 coding DNA: TGTGCCAGCAGCTTTGGATTCGACAATCAGCCCCAGCATTTT.

In its sample, this clonotype was seen a few times. V gene TRBV12-5 combines with J gene TRBJ2-4; weak D call: TRBD1 (6 bases). This CDR3 has 20 residues. Germline V gives CDR1 LGHNT, CDR2 FRNRAP. The germline V and J ends were trimmed by 3 bases and 6 bases, with 30 bases remaining between them. CDR3: CASGFGGAGRGFWARNIQYF. The CDR3 coding sequence is TGTGCTAGTGGTTTTGGTGGTGCGGGCAGGGGATTTTGGGCGAGAAACATTCAGTACTTC.

This rearrangement joins TRBV6-2 or TRBV6-3 to TRBJ2-1, with a possible D match to TRBD2 (6 bases). CDR1 is MNHEY and CDR2 is SVGEGT in the germline V gene. Trimming removed 0 bases from V and 7 bases from J, with 13 bases in between. This CDR3 has 15 amino acids. This CDR3 reads CASSYSFPAGNEQFF. CDR3 in DNA: TGTGCCAGCAGTTACTCGTTTCCAGCGGGTAATGAGCAGTTCTTC.

This clonotype has only a few counts. The genes are TRBV3-1 and TRBJ1-1, with 8 bases identical to TRBD1. V lost 0 bases and J lost 0; bases outside the gene matches: 6. Per germline, CDR1 LGHDT and CDR2 YNNKEL (reference sequence). The CDR3 runs 17 residues. The DNA for the CDR3 is TGTGCCAGCAGCCAAGATCCTACAGGGGGGTTGAACACTGAAGCTTTCTTT. It translates to CASSQDPTGGLNTEAFF.

This clonotype was observed many times. The chain links TRBV7-8 to TRBJ2-7, with 7 bases lining up with TRBD2. V was pared by 5 bases and J by 0 bases, with 7 bases of the junction left unmatched. CDR1 is SGHVS, CDR2 FQNEAQ, per germline. CDR3 size: 15 residues. The CDR3 region has the DNA TGTGCCAGCAGCCCCCTAGCGGCCCCCTCCTACGAGCAGTACTTC. Amino acid sequence: CASSPLAAPSYEQYF.

The chain employs TRBV4-1 and TRBJ2-1; D not certain. CDR3 length equals 14 residues. Trimming removed 1 base from V and 6 bases from J, with 10 bases in between. Germline V gene sequence: CDR1 MGHRA, CDR2 YSYEKL. CDR3: CASSQARGGNEQFF. The CDR3 coding sequence is TGCGCCAGCAGCCAAGCCCGTGGCGGCAATGAGCAGTTCTTC.

The V and J genes are TRBV28 and TRBJ1-6; TRBD1 aligns across 9 bases. CDR3 length: 17 residues. Trimming took 2 bases from V and 0 from J; bases not matched to a gene: 2. Germline V CDR1 and CDR2: MDHEN, SYDVKM. CDR3 residues: CASSLGQGSSYNSPLHF. CDR3 bases: TGTGCCAGCAGTTTAGGACAGGGGAGCTCCTATAATTCACCCCTCCACTTT.

The V and J genes are TRBV12-3 or TRBV12-4 and TRBJ2-2, with TRBD1 as a possible D gene (5 bases). V gave up 6 bases and J gave up 5 bases, with 22 bases separating them. The CDR3 totals 17 residues. The DNA of the CDR3 is TGTGCCAGCAGCTCCTGGACAAGGGGTTCGAGGACCGGGGAGCTGTTTTTT. Its translation: CASSSWTRGSRTGELFF.

This clonotype was picked up a small number of times. The chain carries TRBV7-9 and TRBJ1-1, with TRBD1 identical over 8 bases. V trimming: 7 bases; J trimming: 14 bases; junction bases outside the gene matches: 12. The CDR3 runs to 12 residues. Germline CDR1 reads SEHNR; CDR2 reads FQNEAQ (reference sequence). The chain's CDR3 is CASTAPGGIVFF. Written as DNA, the CDR3 is TGTGCCAGCACGGCCCCAGGGGGCATCGTCTTCTTT. Complete variable domain (other parts from reference TRBV7-9 and TRBJ1-1): DTGVSQNPRHKITKRGQNVTFRCDPISEHNRLYWYRQTLGQGPEFLTYFQNEAQLEKSRLLSDRFSAERPKGSFSTLEIQRTEQGDSAMYLCASTAPGGIVFFGQGTRLTVV.